The 32 T cell receptor beta chains in this list originate from one sample, sequenced in a study of cytomegalovirus exposure and HLA in healthy donors. PCR involved 60 Vbeta and 13 Jbeta primers. Libraries were prepared by immunoSEQ multiplex PCR; TCRdb keeps only in-frame clonotypes and omits some of them. Of approximately 110,000 clones in the sample, roughly 80% were seen once. Sequencing was done on a sample of PBMCs. These receptors originate from a woman in her 40s in good health and CMV-seronegative.

CDR3: CASSQDALAGGAGELFF. DNA of the CDR3: TGCGCCAGCAGCCAAGATGCCCTAGCGGGGGGTGCCGGGGAGCTGTTTTTT. The chain uses TRBV4-3 and TRBJ2-2, with TRBD2 matching over 11 bases. Unmatched junction bases numbered 6, after V lost 0 bases and J lost 6 bases. Germline V gene data show CDR1 as LGHNA and CDR2 as YSLEER. The CDR3 consists of 17 residues.

The V gene is TRBV28, the J gene TRBJ2-7, with a possible D match to TRBD2 (6 bases). Trimming took 3 bases from V and 1 from J, leaving 16 bases between them. The CDR3 consists of 16 residues. Per the germline V gene, CDR1 is MDHEN and CDR2 is SYDVKM. This chain's CDR3 is CASSFLDGRGSYEQYF. Written as DNA, the CDR3 is TGTGCCAGCAGTTTCTTGGACGGTCGGGGGTCCTACGAGCAGTACTTC.

The rearrangement links TRBV7-6 to TRBJ2-2; TRBD2 matches 13 bases. This CDR3 comprises 16 residues. CDR1 is SGHVS, CDR2 FNYEAQ, per germline. V dropped 4 bases and J dropped 4; count of bases not matched to a gene: 3. The CDR3 region is CASSSRTSGSTGELFF. The CDR3 nucleotides are TGTGCCAGCAGCTCCCGGACTAGCGGGAGCACCGGGGAGCTGTTTTTT.

V gene TRBV18 combines with J gene TRBJ2-2; D unclear. CDR3 length: 14 amino acids. CDR1 is KGHSH, CDR2 LQKENI, per germline. Trimming cost V 4 bases and J 3 bases, with 9 bases left between them. The CDR3 DNA reads as TGTGCCAGCTCACTCGTATCAGACACCGGGGAGCTGTTTTTT. It is translated as CASSLVSDTGELFF. The whole variable domain, filled in from reference TRBV18 and TRBJ2-2, reads NAGVMQNPRHLVRRRGQEARLRCSPMKGHSHVYWYRQLPEEGLKFMVYLQKENIIDESGMPKERFSAEFPKEGPSILRIQQVVRGDSAAYFCASSLVSDTGELFFGEGSRLTVL.

The chain carries TRBV14 and TRBJ2-5, with D hard to call. The V end was cut by 9 bases, the J end by 5 bases, with 4 bases between. Germline V gives CDR1 SGHDN, CDR2 FVKESK. This CDR3 contains 9 residues. CDR3 DNA: TGTGCCAGGCGGGAGACCCAGTACTTC. As protein: CARRETQYF.

CDR3 nucleotides: TGCGCCAGCAGCAGTGGGACTAGCGGTACCTACGAGCAGTACTTC. Encoded protein: CASSSGTSGTYEQYF. The V call is TRBV5-1, the J call TRBJ2-7, with TRBD2 matching 11 bases. Germline CDR1 and CDR2: SGHRS and YFSETQ. The CDR3 runs 15 residues. J lost 2 bases, V lost 4 bases, and 5 bases had no gene match.

This chain links TRBV28 with TRBJ2-6, with no clear D. In germline, CDR1 is MDHEN, CDR2 SYDVKM. The CDR3 runs to 14 residues. Trimming stripped 6 bases from V and 1 base from J, with 7 bases between. The CDR3 DNA follows: TGTGCCAGCAGGAGAGCTTCTGGGGCCAACGTCCTGACTTTC. It codes for CASRRASGANVLTF.

This clone showed up just once. J is TRBJ2-1 and V is TRBV27; 10 positions match TRBD2. The CDR3 consists of 15 residues. The trim removed 5 bases at V and 3 bases at J, leaving 4 bases unmatched. The germline gives CDR1 MNHEY, CDR2 SMNVEV (reference sequence). CDR3 coding DNA: TGTGCCAGCAGTGATTTAGCGGGGGGCTACAATGAGCAGTTCTTC. This encodes CASSDLAGGYNEQFF.

A remark on this clone: The sample carries other DNA sequences with the same CDR3. The V call is TRBV7-9, the J call TRBJ2-5, with 10 bases fitting TRBD2. The CDR3 covers 12 residues. The V gene end was trimmed by 8 bases and the J gene end by 4 bases; junction bases not matched to a gene: 1. CDR1 SEHNR and CDR2 FQNEAQ come from the germline V gene (reference sequence). CDR3 protein: CASQREGETQYF. Written as DNA, the CDR3 is TGTGCCAGCCAGCGGGAGGGAGAGACCCAGTACTTC.

Only a few counts were recorded for this clone. The chain employs TRBV28 and TRBJ2-5; TRBD2 aligns across 10 bases. Germline CDR1 MDHEN, CDR2 SYDVKM. This CDR3 comprises 17 residues. Trimming at V came to 6 bases and at J to 1 base, leaving 11 bases not matched to a gene. The CDR3 coding sequence is TGTGCCAGCAGCTCCTGGACTAGCGGAAATACCCAAGAGACCCAGTACTTC. This gives the protein CASSSWTSGNTQETQYF.

This rearrangement joins TRBV5-4 to TRBJ2-1; TRBD2 agrees at 13 bases. The CDR3 extends over 15 amino acids. The germline gives CDR1 SGHNT, CDR2 YYREEE (reference sequence). CDR3 protein: CATKRGLAGSDEQFF. CDR3 sequence (DNA): TGTGCTACCAAGAGGGGACTAGCGGGGTCGGATGAGCAGTTCTTC.

The rearrangement uses TRBV7-8 and TRBJ2-1; 10 bases line up with TRBD1. Trimming took 5 bases from V and 8 from J; bases not matched to a gene: 9. Looked up from germline, CDR1 is SGHVS and CDR2 is FQNEAQ. The CDR3 length is 15 residues. The chain's CDR3 is CASSEPGQGRHEQFF. In nucleotides, the CDR3 is TGTGCCAGCAGCGAACCGGGACAGGGGAGGCATGAGCAGTTCTTC.

The sample holds a few counts of this clone. The CDR3 region is CASSSIAGVSYNEQFF. The CDR3 region has the DNA TGTGCCAGCAGCTCAATAGCGGGAGTGTCATACAATGAGCAGTTCTTC. The J gene is TRBJ2-1, the V gene TRBV5-6; TRBD2 matches at 9 bases. Trimming at V came to 3 bases and at J to 4 bases, leaving 8 bases not matched to a gene. CDR1 and CDR2 (germline): SGHDT, YYEEEE. The length of the CDR3 is 16 residues.

This rearrangement joins TRBV5-6 to TRBJ1-1; D might be TRBD1 (6 bases). CDR1 and CDR2 (germline): SGHDT, YYEEEE. The CDR3 totals 13 residues. V lost 2 bases, J lost 7 bases, and 12 bases lay in between. The CDR3 bases are TGTGCCAGCAGCTTAAACTTCAGGGGTGAAGCTTTCTTT. This codes for CASSLNFRGEAFF. The full variable domain, in which reference TRBV5-6 and TRBJ1-1 provide the parts outside the CDR3, is DAGVTQSPTHLIKTRGQQVTLRCSPKSGHDTVSWYQQALGQGPQFIFQYYEEEERQRGNFPDRFSGHQFPNYSSELNVNALLLGDSALYLCASSLNFRGEAFFGQGTRLTVV.

V usage is TRBV5-4 and J usage is TRBJ1-2, with TRBD1 matching 12 bases. Unmatched junction bases numbered 3, after V lost 4 bases and J lost 2 bases. The CDR3 is 15 amino acids. The V gene's germline CDR1 is SGHNT and CDR2 YYREEE (reference sequence). The CDR3 DNA reads TGTGCCAGCAGCAAAGGGACAGGGGGCAACTATGGCTACACCTTC. Protein sequence: CASSKGTGGNYGYTF. The variable domain in full, with the rest retrieved from reference TRBV5-4 and TRBJ1-2, is ETGVTQSPTHLIKTRGQQVTLRCSSQSGHNTVSWYQQALGQGPQFIFQYYREEENGRGNFPPRFSGLQFPNYSSELNVNALELDDSALYLCASSKGTGGNYGYTFGSGTRLTVV.

The V call is TRBV7-9, the J call TRBJ1-1; a possible D gene is TRBD1 (6 bases). V was clipped by 5 bases and J by 10 bases, with 14 bases between them. Germline CDR1 reads SEHNR; CDR2 reads FQNEAQ (reference sequence). The CDR3 length is 12 residues. This CDR3 is CASSRDTGLAFF. For the CDR3, the DNA is TGTGCCAGCAGCCGAGATACAGGGCTAGCTTTCTTT.

This chain connects TRBV12-5 to TRBJ2-7; 7 bases line up with TRBD2. Losses at the gene ends were 0 bases for V and 4 bases for J; bases not matched to a gene: 12. The CDR3 consists of 17 residues. CDR1 and CDR2 from the germline V gene are LGHNT and FRNRAP. The CDR3 coding sequence is TGTGCTAGTGGTTTGGTACTCGGAGGGAGGGCATTATACGAGCAGTACTTC. Translated, it gives CASGLVLGGRALYEQYF.

The chain employs TRBV19 and TRBJ2-7; 10 bases agree with TRBD1. From germline, CDR1 is LNHDA and CDR2 SQIVND (reference sequence). The CDR3 covers 15 residues. The trim removed 4 bases at V and 2 bases at J, leaving 5 bases unmatched. CDR3 nucleotides: TGTGCCAGTAGTAAGGGAGGACAGGGGGCCTACGAGCAGTACTTC. Protein sequence: CASSKGGQGAYEQYF.

The chain recombines TRBV4-2 with TRBJ1-1; TRBD1 matches 8 bases. Germline V gene sequence: CDR1 LGHNA, CDR2 YNFKEQ. Unmatched junction bases numbered 3, after V lost 0 bases and J lost 0 bases. There are 16 residues in the CDR3. The chain's CDR3 is CASSQDRTGLNTEAFF. The CDR3 DNA reads as TGTGCCAGCAGCCAAGATAGGACAGGGCTGAACACTGAAGCTTTCTTT.

The J gene is TRBJ1-1, the V gene TRBV7-9; D not certain. The CDR3 totals 10 residues. Germline CDR1 reads SEHNR; CDR2 reads FQNEAQ (reference sequence). The ends were cut back, 6 bases at V and 7 bases at J, with 6 bases in the middle. The CDR3 DNA follows: TGTGCCAGCAGTGCCTATGAAGCTTTCTTT. Amino acids: CASSAYEAFF.

The J gene is TRBJ2-7, the V gene TRBV20-1; D gene unclear. The V end was cut by 5 bases, the J end by 8 bases, with 13 bases between. This CDR3 is built from 11 residues. Germline assignment: CDR1 DFQATT and CDR2 SNEGSKA (reference sequence). The CDR3 DNA reads TGCAGTGCTGAGCGAGGATCCCAGCAGTACTTC. This sequence encodes CSAERGSQQYF.

The rearrangement links TRBV4-1 to TRBJ2-7, with D maybe TRBD2 (6 bases). The CDR3 length is 16 residues. Trimming cost V 0 bases and J 3 bases, with 15 bases left between them. The germline gives CDR1 MGHRA, CDR2 YSYEKL. The CDR3 region has the DNA TGCGCCAGCAGCCAAGATGTCGGGGGATCTTTCTACGAGCAGTACTTC. This codes for CASSQDVGGSFYEQYF.

The chain has TRBV7-9 and TRBJ1-1; 7 bases fit TRBD1. The CDR3 extends over 14 amino acids. Looked up from germline, CDR1 is SEHNR and CDR2 is FQNEAQ (reference sequence). The J segment lost 0 bases and the V segment lost 4 bases, leaving 2 bases of the junction unmatched. The CDR3 loop reads CASSSDRLNTEAFF. DNA for the CDR3: TGTGCCAGCAGCTCGGACAGGTTGAACACTGAAGCTTTCTTT.

The V call is TRBV4-3, the J call TRBJ2-6; D uncertain. This CDR3 contains 17 residues. V lost 4 bases and J 0 bases, leaving 13 bases between the germline ends. The germline V gene encodes CDR1 LGHNA and CDR2 YSLEER. The CDR3, as DNA: TGCGCCAGCAGCCCCACAGAACAGAGCTCTGGGGCCAACGTCCTGACTTTC. It codes for CASSPTEQSSGANVLTF.

The J gene is TRBJ2-1, the V gene TRBV6-4, with 8 bases fitting TRBD2. V lost 2 bases, J lost 0 bases, and 0 bases stayed unmatched. The germline V gene has CDR1 MRHNA and CDR2 SNTAGT. CDR3 size: 15 residues. The CDR3 DNA is TGTGCCAGCAGTGACACTAGCGGCTCCTACAATGAGCAGTTCTTC. Translating gives CASSDTSGSYNEQFF.

V and J are TRBV27 and TRBJ2-5, with D unresolved. Judging by the DNA end, TRBJ2-7 fits better; the J call may be wrong. Germline-derived CDR1 and CDR2 are MNHEY and SMNVEV (reference sequence). The CDR3 is made up of 17 amino acids. The CDR3 spells CASSLSHRGFSSYEQYF. The CDR3 DNA reads TGTGCCAGCAGTTTATCTCACCGAGGATTCTCCTCCTACGAGCAGTACTTC.

As regards this clone: Additional DNA sequences in this sample encode the identical CDR3. The chain joins TRBV20-1 to TRBJ2-7; the match to TRBD1 covers 7 bases. J was trimmed by 6 bases and V by 6 bases; bases with no gene match: 5. Germline V gene data show CDR1 as DFQATT and CDR2 as SNEGSKA (reference sequence). CDR3 length: 11 amino acids. The CDR3: CSALDRAEQYF. The CDR3 DNA sequence: TGCAGTGCCCTAGACAGGGCCGAGCAGTACTTC.

This clone was picked up a small number of times. The V gene is TRBV5-4, the J gene TRBJ1-1, with 7 positions matching TRBD1. Germline lookup yields CDR1 SGHNT and CDR2 YYREEE (reference sequence). V lost 2 bases to trimming and J lost 8 bases; unmatched junction nucleotides: 3. The CDR3 totals 12 residues. The CDR3 region has the DNA TGTGCCAGCAGCTTTGGGACAGCCGAAGCTTTCTTT. Translation gives CASSFGTAEAFF. Full variable domain (outside the CDR3, taken from reference TRBV5-4 and TRBJ1-1): ETGVTQSPTHLIKTRGQQVTLRCSSQSGHNTVSWYQQALGQGPQFIFQYYREEENGRGNFPPRFSGLQFPNYSSELNVNALELDDSALYLCASSFGTAEAFFGQGTRLTVV.

The rearrangement links TRBV7-2 to TRBJ2-3, with D possibly TRBD2 on 5 matching bases. This CDR3 is built from 11 residues. The V end lost 2 bases, the J end lost 11 bases, and 8 bases lay between the germline ends. Germline loops: CDR1 SGHTA, CDR2 FQGNSA. CDR3 in DNA: TGTGCCAGCAGCTTATACGGGGTGCAGTATTTT. This translates into CASSLYGVQYF.

The chain employs TRBV5-1 and TRBJ1-4; D uncertain. V gave up 5 bases and J gave up 8 bases, with 16 bases separating them. This CDR3 has 14 amino acids. Germline lookup yields CDR1 SGHRS and CDR2 YFSETQ. The CDR3 reads CASSPAWLGEKLFF. CDR3 DNA sequence: TGCGCCAGCAGTCCAGCCTGGCTAGGCGAAAAACTGTTTTTT.

This clone was counted a few times. The chain joins TRBV2 to TRBJ2-7; 8 positions match TRBD1. Germline V gene data show CDR1 as SNHLY and CDR2 as FYNNEI. The CDR3 totals 13 residues. Trimming at V came to 6 bases and at J to 5 bases, leaving 6 bases not matched to a gene. The CDR3 DNA sequence: TGTGCCAGCAGATTCGGACAGGGCGACGAGCAGTACTTC. Translated, it gives CASRFGQGDEQYF.

Concerning this clone itself: A junction boundary mismatches the germline segment, possibly from a read error. The V gene is TRBV7-2, the J gene TRBJ2-6; weak D call: TRBD1 (5 bases). The CDR3 length is 16 residues. Germline values: CDR1 SGHTA, CDR2 FQGNSA. The CDR3 DNA sequence: TGTGCCAGCAGCTTAACGGAATCGGCTGGGGCCAACGGCCTGACTTTC. This gives the protein CASSLTESAGANGLTF.